This T cell receptor beta chain was obtained from a study of CD8+ T cells in alopecia areata. Study at large: Dosing spanned 6 to 18 months on tofacitinib, then 6 months off drug. Study-level findings and limits: Researchers report lesional scalp, most notably alopecia totalis/universalis, outstripped normal scalp in clonality.

Sequencing used cDNA as its template, made by extracting RNA and reverse transcribing it. The data were produced by immunoSEQ multiplex PCR, yet TCRdb's version contains in-frame clones alone and is incomplete. The data hold under 350,000 clones, with over 45% observed a single time. The CDR3 has 18 residues. V lost 0 bases to trimming and J lost 0 bases, with 16 bases between them. Germline V gene sequence: CDR1 LGHNA, CDR2 YNFKEQ. As to treatment: oral pan-JAK inhibitor, 5-10 mg twice daily. T lymphocytes (CD4+ and CD8+) were sorted from PBMCs. Turning to this clone: The antigen remains unidentified.

Sample: CD4+ T cells sorted from blood, taken at week 24, from a patient treated with tofacitinib. This receptor was taken from a human donor with alopecia areata. This chain uses TRBV4-2 with TRBJ2-3; the D gene is possibly TRBD2 (6 bases). The CDR3 nucleotides read TGTGCCAGCAGCCAAGATCCAATTCGCGGGACGAGCACAGATACGCAGTATTTT. This translates into CASSQDPIRGTSTDTQYF.